A selection of T cell receptor beta chains follows, all from one sample in a study of T cell responses to AZD1222 COVID-19 vaccine. Sequencing was performed with immunoSEQ multiplex PCR; in TCRdb, only in-frame clones are kept and a portion is missing. The sample has around 80,000 clones, more than 75% seen once. Sequenced here: peripheral blood, sampled on day 0 of AZD1222 vaccination. The source is an adult in good health. The CDR3 runs from the conserved cysteine through the conserved F or W. A D gene is named only where the DNA matches it firmly. The size entry is marked missing in some rows and otherwise reads once, few, many or a size class.

size,D,V,J,CDR3,DNA
.,TRBD2,TRBV7-9,TRBJ2-1,CASSPPSGGYNEQFF,TGTGCCAGCAGCCCCCCTAGCGGGGGCTACAATGAGCAGTTCTTC
.,.,TRBV6-1,TRBJ1-5,CASSDLGRARGTSNQPQHF,TGTGCCAGCAGTGATCTCGGGCGGGCTAGGGGAACGAGCAATCAGCCCCAGCATTTT
.,.,TRBV6-2/TRBV6-3,TRBJ1-5,CASSYSTGAWGQPSAQPQHF,TGTGCCAGCAGTTACTCGACGGGGGCCTGGGGGCAGCCTAGCGCTCAGCCCCAGCATTTT
.,.,TRBV11-3,TRBJ2-1,CASSPLAGGGYNEQFF,TGTGCCAGCAGCCCCCTCGCCGGAGGAGGTTACAATGAGCAGTTCTTC
.,TRBD2,TRBV5-1,TRBJ2-2,CASSWGTSTLGELFF,TGCGCCAGCAGCTGGGGGACTAGCACACTCGGGGAGCTGTTTTTT
.,TRBD2,TRBV7-2,TRBJ2-1,CASSFFSSGRADEQFF,TGTGCCAGCAGCTTTTTTTCTAGCGGGAGGGCCGATGAGCAGTTCTTC
few,.,TRBV5-6,TRBJ1-6,CASSFYRDPDGVYNSPLHF,TGTGCCAGCAGCTTCTACCGGGACCCAGACGGGGTTTATAATTCACCCCTCCACTTT
.,.,TRBV24-1,TRBJ1-4,CATSDSRGWDVEKLFF,TGTGCCACCAGTGATTCCCGAGGATGGGATGTCGAAAAACTGTTTTTT
.,.,TRBV6-5,TRBJ1-4,CATKPTGSNEKLFF,TGTGCCACCAAACCAACAGGGAGTAATGAAAAACTGTTTTTT
.,TRBD2,TRBV19,TRBJ2-7,CASSISGSGEQYF,TGTGCCAGTAGTATCAGCGGGAGTGGCGAGCAGTACTTC
.,TRBD1,TRBV12-5,TRBJ1-2,CASDTDRARGFYGYTF,TGTGCTAGTGATACCGACAGGGCACGAGGGTTCTATGGCTACACCTTC
.,.,TRBV11-2,TRBJ1-1,CASSLGGTAGPEAFF,TGTGCCAGCAGCTTAGGAGGGACGGCGGGCCCCGAAGCTTTCTTT
.,TRBD1,TRBV7-3,TRBJ1-2,CASSAPGTGDIDGYTF,TGTGCCAGCAGCGCCCCCGGGACAGGGGATATTGATGGCTACACCTTC
few,.,TRBV7-2,TRBJ2-1,CASSLGRGLSSYNEQFF,TGTGCCAGCAGCTTAGGTCGGGGGTTAAGCTCCTACAATGAGCAGTTCTTC
.,.,TRBV28,TRBJ1-1,CASSLRYGDVAFF,TGTGCCAGCAGTTTAAGGTACGGGGACGTAGCTTTCTTT
.,.,TRBV4-1,TRBJ1-5,CASSLGVEESNQPQHF,TGCGCCAGCAGCCTCGGAGTGGAGGAAAGCAATCAGCCCCAGCATTTT
.,TRBD1,TRBV6-1,TRBJ2-7,CATYRQGQAYEQYF,TGTGCCACCTACAGACAGGGACAAGCTTACGAGCAGTACTTC
.,.,TRBV19,TRBJ2-7,CASTDTGQGGSEQYF,TGTGCCAGTACCGATACCGGACAGGGCGGGAGTGAGCAGTACTTC
.,TRBD1,TRBV9,TRBJ1-5,CASSVTGDSNQPQHF,TGTGCCAGCAGCGTTACAGGGGATAGCAATCAGCCCCAGCATTTT
once,TRBD2,TRBV30,TRBJ2-1,CAWSNAGGTEQFF,TGTGCCTGGAGTAACGCGGGGGGCACTGAGCAGTTCTTC
once,TRBD1,TRBV6-2/TRBV6-3,TRBJ2-1,CASSPAQGSSYNEQFF,TGTGCCAGCAGTCCGGCACAGGGGAGCTCCTACAATGAGCAGTTCTTC
.,TRBD1,TRBV5-5,TRBJ1-1,CASSSRDRFLNTEAFF,TGTGCCAGCAGTTCCCGGGACAGGTTTTTGAACACTGAAGCTTTCTTT
.,TRBD2,TRBV2,TRBJ2-2,CASSDGLAERAGELFF,TGTGCCAGCAGTGACGGACTAGCGGAGCGAGCCGGGGAGCTGTTTTTT
.,.,TRBV18,TRBJ1-6,CASSPRAGGSPLHF,TGTGCCAGCTCACCTCGGGCAGGAGGATCACCCCTCCACTTT
.,TRBD2,TRBV19,TRBJ2-5,CASSMTSGGNGGTQYF,TGTGCCAGTAGTATGACTAGCGGGGGAAATGGGGGGACCCAGTACTTC
.,.,TRBV19,TRBJ2-1,CASSIARSSYNEQFF,TGTGCCAGTAGTATAGCAAGGAGCTCCTACAATGAGCAGTTCTTC
.,TRBD1,TRBV27,TRBJ1-1,CASRLGGTGGTEAFF,TGTGCCAGCAGGTTGGGAGGGACAGGGGGCACTGAAGCTTTCTTT
once,TRBD2,TRBV27,TRBJ2-5,CASSLASGRYETQYF,TGTGCCAGCAGTTTAGCTAGCGGGAGATATGAGACCCAGTACTTC
.,.,TRBV19,TRBJ1-1,CASRIEGGLFTEAFF,TGTGCCAGTAGGATAGAGGGAGGGTTATTCACTGAAGCTTTCTTT